The entry below gives a single T cell receptor (beta chain) sequence along with its context. This clone was observed a handful of times. Its antigen has not been determined. Base qualities are missing; no much larger clone stands one base away. The High Capacity cDNA Reverse Transcription Kit was used to reverse transcribe all of the isolated RNA, meaning that expressed TCRB transcripts were what got sequenced. Naive, central memory and regulatory T cell samples underwent deep immunoSEQ sequencing, averaging around 3.7 million total reads per sample. After sorted cells were lysed in RLT buffer, RNA was extracted with DNase-treated RNeasy Micro or Mini kits, with the choice depending on cell number. To prevent cross-contamination, every cell subset was processed on its own, while patient and healthy donor samples were processed together. The immunoSEQ multiplex PCR was used to amplify TCRB sequences from cDNA, yielding 87-bp fragments that span the CDR3 region. Sequencing of the amplicons was performed on the Illumina HiSeq platform. The authors processed their data as follows. Synthetic template baselines were used to correct PCR bias computationally, reads within Hamming distance 2 were collapsed, and singletons that could not be merged were discarded. Reads were aligned to IMGT to assign V, D and J genes, CDR3 length, and insertions or deletions at six rearrangement sites. Within each subset, clonotype counts were normalized to sorted cell number, and only after that were true diversity and Gini coefficients computed with the tcR R package. The overlap coefficient, calculated on TCRB nucleotide sequences, was used to quantify repertoire sharing. Out-of-frame TCRB sequences from naive cells were analyzed to stand in for the pre-selection repertoire. The table comes from immuneACCESS by way of TCRdb, which keeps in-frame sequences with V and J called. Part of the clones is missing from these tables; in studies checked, under half for an unresolved V gene and the rest for unknown reasons. D and trimming were read from the DNA, whereas the V and J calls and clone size are those reported in that table. The sample table records hundreds of thousands of clones; roughly 12% of these occur just once. The ten largest make up more than 0.015% of the sample.

These data belong to a study of beta chain features in type 1 diabetes (dated by TCRdb to 2017 to 2018). Study-level background: Mean age, gender distribution, total cell number and subset yield were not different between patients and healthy donors. Regulatory and stem cell-like memory subsets were obtained from only 8 patients and roughly 8 healthy donors, while naive and central memory subsets were obtained from all 30 or so donors. In the study, TCRB repertoires of sorted circulating CD4+ T cell subsets from recently diagnosed type 1 diabetes patients were compared with those of matched healthy donors. A total of some 100,000,000 sorted cells were examined across all samples, and a strong correlation was observed between cell number per subset and RNA yield. Study-wide conclusions, independent of this receptor: Because cDNA was sequenced instead of genomic DNA, highly expressing activated cells could be over-represented, though the groups showed no difference in activation or CD3 levels. Naive, central memory and regulatory TCRB repertoires appeared to be more similar among patients than among healthy donors. Because small numbers of individuals were included in the HLA sub-analyses, any influence of HLA type on TCRB rearrangement was left unresolved. PCR may preferentially amplify shorter templates, but because patient and control samples were amplified and corrected together, any resulting skew would affect both groups equally. Type 1 diabetes patients showed a moderate but significant shortening of TCRB CDR3 length in all four CD4+ subsets. Patients with type 1 diabetes made fewer insertions and deleted more nucleotides at VDJ recombination sites, implying thymic rearrangement abnormalities.

Each donor gave one peripheral blood draw, roughly 110 mL on average, collected into heparinised tubes. Using a panel that included CD45RO, CCR7, CD25, CD127, CD95 and CD27, naive, central memory, regulatory and stem cell-like memory CD4+ T cells were sorted on a BD FACSAria II. Every sorted population had a purity above 95%. PBMCs were isolated immediately by Lymphoprep density gradient centrifugation and stained directly without culture. Samples were stained and sorted in pairs, with one healthy donor and one patient per experiment, so that batch effects were minimized. Ends trimmed: V by 6 bases, J by 5 bases; bases unmatched to a gene: 4. The CDR3 spans 12 residues, from the cysteine through the phenylalanine. Only CDR3 DNA remains: 36 bases, in frame from the first base. The germline V gene sets CDR1 to SQVTM and CDR2 to ANQGSEA.

The chain joins TRBV29-1 to TRBJ1-2, with 9 bases aligning to TRBD1. The specimen sequenced was naive CD4+ T cells from blood. Per the publication, the cell subset or site label means: true naive CD4+ T cells. This sequence was found in a man in his late teens or twenties in good health. The bases read TGCAGCGTAGCCGGGACAGGGTATGGCTACACCTTC. It is translated as CSVAGTGYGYTF.